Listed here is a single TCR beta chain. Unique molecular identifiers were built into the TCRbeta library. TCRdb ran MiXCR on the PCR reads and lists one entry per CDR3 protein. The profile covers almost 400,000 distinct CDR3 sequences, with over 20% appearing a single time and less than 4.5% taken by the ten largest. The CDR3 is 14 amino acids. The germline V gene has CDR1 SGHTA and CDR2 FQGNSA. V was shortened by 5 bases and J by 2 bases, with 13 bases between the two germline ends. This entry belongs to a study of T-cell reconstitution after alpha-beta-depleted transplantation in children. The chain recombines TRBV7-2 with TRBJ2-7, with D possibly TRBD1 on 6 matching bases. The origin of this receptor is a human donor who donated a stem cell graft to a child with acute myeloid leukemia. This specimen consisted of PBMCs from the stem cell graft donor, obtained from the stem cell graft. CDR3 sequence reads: CASSNRVGPYEQYF. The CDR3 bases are TGTGCCAGCAGCAACAGGGTGGGGCCCTACGAGCAGTACTTC.